Below are 29 T cell receptor beta chains sequenced from a single sample in a study of CD8 T cells in ankylosing spondylitis. TCRdb re-analysed the 5' RACE reads in MiXCR, keeping a single row per CDR3 protein. The table records 800,000 to 900,000 distinct CDR3 sequences, about 10% of them present only once. Study-wide results and limits: A TCR beta motif made of 7 to 9 highly homologous variants seemed typical of ankylosing spondylitis blood.

The antigens for these receptors are not known. Sequencing was performed on blood, either unsorted or a sorted T cell fraction (not recorded which). These receptor sequences come from a male donor with ankylosing spondylitis.

This clonotype showed up many times. The rearrangement uses TRBV20-1 and TRBJ1-6; 7 bases line up with TRBD1. V gave up 5 bases and J gave up 8 bases; unmatched junction bases: 9. The CDR3 is 14 residues long. Germline-derived CDR1 and CDR2 are DFQATT and SNEGSKA (reference sequence). Written as DNA, the CDR3 is TGCAGTGCTGGACACAGGGGAACTTATTCACCCCTCCACTTT. Protein sequence: CSAGHRGTYSPLHF.

V is TRBV5-6 and J is TRBJ2-5; a possible D gene is TRBD1 (5 bases). Germline V gene lookup returns CDR1 SGHDT and CDR2 YYEEEE. V was trimmed by 4 bases and J by 5 bases, leaving 12 bases between them. There are 13 residues in the CDR3. Written as DNA, the CDR3 is TGTGCCAGCAGCAAAGGGGCCGGGGAGACCCAGTACTTC. Translating gives CASSKGAGETQYF.

In its sample, this clonotype was seen a few times. V and J are TRBV6-2 or TRBV6-3 and TRBJ2-1; D remains unclear. The ends were cut back, 0 bases at V and 0 bases at J, with 18 bases in the middle. From germline, CDR1 is MNHEY and CDR2 SVGEGT. CDR3 length: 19 residues. The DNA for the CDR3 is TGTGCCAGCAGTTACTCGATGCCCCCCCTCGGACGCTCCTACAATGAGCAGTTCTTC. This encodes CASSYSMPPLGRSYNEQFF.

There are a few counts of this clonotype. This rearrangement joins TRBV30 to TRBJ2-2, with TRBD1 as a possible D gene (5 bases). CDR3 length: 13 residues. V shed 4 bases and J shed 7 bases, with 13 bases lying between them. The germline V gene encodes CDR1 GTSNPN and CDR2 SVGIG (reference sequence). The CDR3 DNA reads TGTGCCTGGAACCGACAGATTAACGGGGAGCTGTTTTTT. Amino acid sequence: CAWNRQINGELFF. Supplemented by reference TRBV30 and TRBJ2-2, the full variable domain reads SQTIHQWPATLVQPVGSPLSLECTVEGTSNPNLYWYRQAAGRGLQLLFYSVGIGQISSEVPQNLSASRPQDRQFILSSKKLLLSDSGFYLCAWNRQINGELFFGEGSRLTVL.

This clonotype was seen a few times. The chain couples TRBV6-5 to TRBJ2-1; TRBD1 matches at 9 bases. Per germline, CDR1 MNHEY and CDR2 SVGAGI. The V and J ends lost 4 bases and 9 bases, in that order; junction bases with no gene match: 13. The CDR3 has 16 amino acids. The CDR3: CASSLIYRGRLGEQFF. DNA for the CDR3: TGTGCCAGCAGTTTAATCTACAGGGGGCGCCTCGGTGAGCAGTTCTTC.

In this sample, this clonotype turned up many times. The chain has TRBV7-2 and TRBJ2-3, with TRBD2 matching 7 bases. V trimming: 3 bases; J trimming: 6 bases; junction bases outside the gene matches: 0. The CDR3 runs to 12 residues. Germline lookup yields CDR1 SGHTA and CDR2 FQGNSA. For the CDR3, the DNA is TGTGCCAGCAGCTTCGGGGGGGATACGCAGTATTTT. It codes for CASSFGGDTQYF. Combining the CDR3 with reference TRBV7-2 and TRBJ2-3 gives the whole variable domain GAGVSQSPSNKVTEKGKDVELRCDPISGHTALYWYRQSLGQGLEFLIYFQGNSAPDKSGLPSDRFSAERTGGSVSTLTIQRTQQEDSAVYLCASSFGGDTQYFGPGTRLTVL.

This chain joins TRBV5-1 and TRBJ2-6, with D unclear. This CDR3 has 16 residues. The V and J ends lost 1 base and 0 bases respectively, with 8 bases between them. CDR1 and CDR2 (germline): SGHRS, YFSETQ. CDR3 DNA sequence: TGCGCCAGCAGCTTGAAACAGACCTCTGGGGCCAACGTCCTGACTTTC. Translation: CASSLKQTSGANVLTF.

This clonotype was picked up a small number of times. This sequence joins TRBV11-2 and TRBJ2-7; 7 bases align to TRBD1. Germline CDR1 SGHAT, CDR2 FQNNGV. With 4 bases clipped from V and 6 bases from J, the junction kept 9 bases outside the gene matches. The CDR3 is 14 amino acids. The CDR3 here is CASSSGQMGREQYF. DNA for the CDR3: TGTGCCAGCAGCTCGGGACAGATGGGCCGCGAGCAGTACTTC.

At least ten counts were recorded for this clonotype. The chain is built from TRBV20-1 and TRBJ1-2; 12 bases line up with TRBD1. Losses at the gene ends were 5 bases for V and 8 bases for J; bases not matched to a gene: 12. The CDR3 runs to 15 residues. The germline V gene has CDR1 DFQATT and CDR2 SNEGSKA (reference sequence). The CDR3, as DNA: TGCAGTGCTTCCGGGACAGGGGGCCTGTGGATAGGCTACACCTTC. The encoded protein is CSASGTGGLWIGYTF.

This sequence joins TRBV6-5 and TRBJ2-3; tentative D call: TRBD1 (5 bases). Between the trimmed V and J ends, which lost 4 bases and 1 base, there was a span of 21 bases. This CDR3 has 18 amino acids. In germline, CDR1 is MNHEY, CDR2 SVGAGI. The CDR3 protein is CASSSRVSRERGTDTQYF. The CDR3 DNA follows: TGTGCCAGCAGTTCAAGAGTTTCCAGGGAACGTGGCACAGATACGCAGTATTTT.

In its sample, this clonotype was seen a few times. The chain recombines TRBV4-3 with TRBJ2-7, with D maybe TRBD1 (6 bases). The V gene lost 0 bases and the J gene lost 2 bases, with 14 bases spanning the gap. CDR3 length: 16 amino acids. Germline values: CDR1 LGHNA, CDR2 YSLEER. The CDR3 DNA follows: TGCGCCAGCAGCCAAGAAGGGACATCCCGGGCCTACGAGCAGTACTTC. Its translation is CASSQEGTSRAYEQYF.

J is TRBJ2-5 and V is TRBV2, with D unresolved. Trimming pared 2 bases from V and 3 bases from J, leaving 7 bases between. The CDR3 has 13 amino acids. CDR1 and CDR2 from the germline V gene are SNHLY and FYNNEI. DNA of the CDR3: TGTGCCAGCAGTGAACAAATTAAAGAGACCCAGTACTTC. It encodes CASSEQIKETQYF.

This clonotype has just a few counts. A much bigger clone sits one base away, suggesting this may be a read error. The V gene is TRBV7-9, the J gene TRBJ1-1; D is uncertain. This CDR3 is 11 amino acids long. CDR1 is SEHNR and CDR2 is FQNEAQ in the germline V gene (reference sequence). V lost 7 bases and J lost 3, with 6 bases in between. CDR3 residues: CASTDYTEAFF. DNA for the CDR3: TGTGCCAGCACCGACTACACTGAAGCTTTCTTT.

This clonotype was recorded many times. The chain joins TRBV5-5 to TRBJ2-1; D is perhaps TRBD1 or TRBD2 (5 bases each). CDR3 length equals 13 residues. The V gene lost 6 bases and the J gene lost 15 bases, with 22 bases spanning the gap. The germline V gene has CDR1 SGHKS and CDR2 YYEKEE (reference sequence). The DNA of the CDR3 is TGTGCCAGCATGAGCAGGGACGCAGGATTTCTGTTCTTC. Translation: CASMSRDAGFLFF.

The chain carries TRBV29-1 and TRBJ1-2; D uncertain. This CDR3 contains 12 residues. Germline CDR1 and CDR2: SQVTM and ANQGSEA. The V and J ends lost 2 bases and 8 bases respectively, with 12 bases between them. The CDR3 spells CSVENNPRGYTF. CDR3 in DNA: TGCAGCGTTGAAAATAACCCCAGAGGCTACACCTTC.

This clonotype was counted many times. The chain links TRBV5-1 to TRBJ1-1; 10 bases agree with TRBD1. Germline CDR1 SGHRS, CDR2 YFSETQ. Unmatched junction bases numbered 4, after V lost 4 bases and J lost 1 base. This CDR3 spans 15 amino acids. The DNA for the CDR3 is TGCGCCAGCAGCCTAGGACAGGGGGGGAACACTGAAGCTTTCTTT. Protein sequence: CASSLGQGGNTEAFF.

This clonotype was picked up many times. The V gene is TRBV6-5, the J gene TRBJ1-1, with D tentatively TRBD1 (6 bases). V lost 7 bases to trimming and J lost 3 bases, with 18 bases between them. Per the germline V gene, CDR1 is MNHEY and CDR2 is SVGAGI. The CDR3 totals 15 residues. The CDR3: CASTTSWGADTEAFF. The CDR3 region has the DNA TGTGCCAGCACCACAAGTTGGGGGGCTGACACTGAAGCTTTCTTT.

At least ten counts were recorded for this clonotype. V gene TRBV7-2 combines with J gene TRBJ2-3; D is undetermined. Germline V gene data show CDR1 as SGHTA and CDR2 as FQGNSA. The CDR3 consists of 16 residues. The V and J ends lost 5 bases and 4 bases respectively, with 19 bases between them. Here the CDR3 reads CASSAPSDPEADTQYF. DNA of the CDR3: TGTGCCAGCAGCGCCCCCTCGGACCCGGAAGCAGATACGCAGTATTTT. Drawing the rest from reference TRBV7-2 and TRBJ2-3, the complete variable domain is GAGVSQSPSNKVTEKGKDVELRCDPISGHTALYWYRQSLGQGLEFLIYFQGNSAPDKSGLPSDRFSAERTGGSVSTLTIQRTQQEDSAVYLCASSAPSDPEADTQYFGPGTRLTVL.

The table lists this clonotype with many counts. This chain connects TRBV29-1 to TRBJ1-2; D not resolved. Trimming shortened V by 7 bases and J by 8 bases, and 20 bases separated the two germline ends. CDR3 size: 13 residues. In germline, CDR1 is SQVTM, CDR2 ANQGSEA. The CDR3, as DNA: TGCAGCGCTTCAAACCTCGGGAGGTCCGGCTACACCTTC. Protein sequence: CSASNLGRSGYTF. The full variable domain, completed using reference TRBV29-1 and TRBJ1-2, is SAVISQKPSRDICQRGTSLTIQCQVDSQVTMMFWYRQQPGQSLTLIATANQGSEATYESGFVIDKFPISRPNLTFSTLTVSNMSPEDSSIYLCSASNLGRSGYTFGSGTRLTVV.

The chain has TRBV7-9 and TRBJ2-5; TRBD2 agrees at 8 bases. V was pared by 6 bases and J by 4 bases, with 10 bases of the junction left unmatched. Germline V gene sequence: CDR1 SEHNR, CDR2 FQNEAQ (reference sequence). The CDR3 consists of 15 residues. CDR3 loop: CASSSGTSFSETQYF. The CDR3 bases are TGTGCCAGCAGTTCCGGGACTAGTTTTTCAGAGACCCAGTACTTC. Full variable domain (remainder filled in from reference TRBV7-9 and TRBJ2-5): DTGVSQNPRHKITKRGQNVTFRCDPISEHNRLYWYRQTLGQGPEFLTYFQNEAQLEKSRLLSDRFSAERPKGSFSTLEIQRTEQGDSAMYLCASSSGTSFSETQYFGPGTRLLVL.

V and J are TRBV7-2 and TRBJ1-1; a possible D gene is TRBD1 (6 bases). CDR1 and CDR2 from the germline V gene are SGHTA and FQGNSA. The CDR3 has 16 residues. V gave up 5 bases and J gave up 0 bases, with 16 bases separating them. CDR3 sequence (DNA): TGTGCCAGCAGCCCCAGATGGGGGACAATGAACACTGAAGCTTTCTTT. This codes for CASSPRWGTMNTEAFF. The full variable domain, rest sourced from reference TRBV7-2 and TRBJ1-1, is GAGVSQSPSNKVTEKGKDVELRCDPISGHTALYWYRQSLGQGLEFLIYFQGNSAPDKSGLPSDRFSAERTGGSVSTLTIQRTQQEDSAVYLCASSPRWGTMNTEAFFGQGTRLTVV.

This clonotype was seen at least ten times. This rearrangement joins TRBV5-1 to TRBJ2-5; TRBD1 matches at 9 bases. This CDR3 is 14 amino acids long. V was clipped by 5 bases and J by 2 bases; unmatched bases: 4. The germline gives CDR1 SGHRS, CDR2 YFSETQ. In DNA form, the CDR3 reads TGCGCCAGCAGGTTACAGGGGGCACAAGAGACCCAGTACTTC. Its translation is CASRLQGAQETQYF.

The table lists this clonotype with a few counts. The rearrangement links TRBV6-1 to TRBJ1-1; possible D gene TRBD1, 6 bases. CDR1 and CDR2 (germline): MNHNS, SASEGT. The CDR3 has 15 residues. The V end was cut by 6 bases, the J end by 5 bases, with 19 bases between. CDR3 residues: CASRGEGDRGTEAFF. CDR3 DNA sequence: TGTGCCAGCAGGGGGGAGGGGGACCGCGGTACTGAAGCTTTCTTT.

The chain joins TRBV18 to TRBJ1-1, with no clear D. Germline CDR1 is KGHSH and CDR2 is LQKENI. V lost 0 bases to trimming and J lost 6 bases, with 11 bases between them. The CDR3 loop spans 14 amino acids. CDR3 in amino acids: CASSPPGYVAEAFF. In DNA form, the CDR3 reads TGTGCCAGCTCACCACCAGGCTACGTCGCTGAAGCTTTCTTT.

V gene TRBV4-2 combines with J gene TRBJ2-7; possible D gene TRBD2, 5 bases. CDR1 LGHNA and CDR2 YNFKEQ come from the germline V gene. CDR3 size: 14 residues. The ends were cut back, 0 bases at V and 5 bases at J, with 11 bases in the middle. CDR3 DNA: TGTGCCAGCAGCCAAGATCTAGTCGGGAACGAGCAGTACTTC. Its protein is CASSQDLVGNEQYF.

This clonotype was found a few times. The chain uses TRBV20-1 and TRBJ1-2; maybe TRBD1 (5 bases). The CDR3 sequence is 13 residues long. The V gene lost 6 bases and the J gene lost 8 bases, with 19 bases spanning the gap. Germline V lookup: CDR1 DFQATT, CDR2 SNEGSKA (reference sequence). This CDR3 is CSANARGLGGYTF. CDR3 coding DNA: TGCAGTGCAAATGCCCGGGGACTGGGCGGCTACACCTTC.

This rearrangement joins TRBV9 to TRBJ2-1, with 13 nucleotides matching TRBD2. CDR1 SGDLS and CDR2 YYNGEE come from the germline V gene. Trimming at V came to 4 bases and at J to 3 bases, leaving 13 bases not matched to a gene. The CDR3 runs to 19 residues. The CDR3 spells CASSPRLAGGRSVYNEQFF. The CDR3 coding sequence is TGTGCCAGCAGCCCGCGACTAGCGGGGGGCCGTTCGGTCTACAATGAGCAGTTCTTC.

This clonotype was counted between two and nine times. This rearrangement joins TRBV5-1 to TRBJ1-6; no clear D gene. Between the trimmed V and J ends, which lost 0 bases and 11 bases, there was a span of 15 bases. Germline V lookup: CDR1 SGHRS, CDR2 YFSETQ. The CDR3 sequence is 15 residues long. The CDR3 coding sequence is TGCGCCAGCAGCTTGGAAGGATCCGACTTCCCACCCCTCCACTTT. Amino acids: CASSLEGSDFPPLHF.

This clonotype has more than one count but fewer than ten. Here the CDR3 reads CASSTGERNTEAFF. CDR3 nucleotides: TGCGCCAGCAGCACCGGGGAACGGAACACTGAAGCTTTCTTT. The chain uses TRBV5-1 and TRBJ1-1, with D unresolved. The CDR3 runs to 14 residues. CDR1 SGHRS and CDR2 YFSETQ come from the germline V gene. V was clipped by 4 bases and J by 1 base, with 11 bases between them.